These T cell receptor beta chains were read from a single sample in a study of post-analysis software for immune sequencing data. TCRdb used MiXCR to reprocess the PCR reads, holding one entry per CDR3 protein. The sample holds some 370,000 distinct CDR3 sequences, less than 40% seen once. The material sequenced was blood. These receptors all stem from a girl aged 10 to 17 with multiple sclerosis. CDR3s include the opening cysteine and the closing phenylalanine or tryptophan. A D gene is named only where the DNA matches it firmly. Only some rows state a clone size, as once, few, many or a class for expanded clones.

TRBV12-3/TRBV12-4	TRBD1	NA	TRBJ2-6	TGTGCCAGCAGTTCCCGGGACAGGGGCTACCCTGGGGCCAACGTCCTGACTTTC	CASSSRDRGYPGANVLTF
TRBV7-9	NA	NA	TRBJ2-7	TGTGCCAGCAGGGAACAGGGCTACGAGCAGTACTTC	CASREQGYEQYF
TRBV7-2	NA	few	TRBJ2-5	TGTGCCAGCAGCTTAGTCGGTTTAGCGACAGAGACCCAGTACTTC	CASSLVGLATETQYF
TRBV7-9	TRBD2	NA	TRBJ2-1	TGTGCCAGCAGGGCTCCGGGACTAGAGATGTATGAGCAGTTCTTC	CASRAPGLEMYEQFF
TRBV7-2	TRBD2	once	TRBJ2-7	TGTGCCAGCAGCCCACCGGGACTAGCGGGGTCCCTCTCCTACGAGCAGTACTTC	CASSPPGLAGSLSYEQYF
TRBV6-2/TRBV6-3	NA	NA	TRBJ1-1	TGTGCCAGCAGTTCCCGCTCGGTTAAGTACATGAACACTGAAGCTTTCTTT	CASSSRSVKYMNTEAFF
TRBV12-5	NA	NA	TRBJ2-7	TGTGCTAGCCTTTACCCTTACCGGGACGGCCGCTCCTACGAGCAGTACTTC	CASLYPYRDGRSYEQYF
TRBV29-1	NA	NA	TRBJ2-7	TGCAGCGTTGCGGTGGGGTCGGGCTCCTACGAGCAGTACTTC	CSVAVGSGSYEQYF
TRBV12-3/TRBV12-4	NA	NA	TRBJ2-5	TGTGCCAGCAGTTTTAGCCCAGAGACCCAGTACTTC	CASSFSPETQYF
TRBV2	NA	NA	TRBJ2-4	TGTGCCAGCAGTCCTAGCGCAGGGAGGATAGCCAAAAACATTCAGTACTTC	CASSPSAGRIAKNIQYF
TRBV20-1	NA	few	TRBJ2-7	TGCAGTGCTAGAGAATTTCTGTACGAGCAGTACTTC	CSAREFLYEQYF
TRBV5-1	NA	NA	TRBJ2-3	TGCGCCAGCAGCGCGGGCGGGGCCACAGATACGCAGTATTTT	CASSAGGATDTQYF
TRBV5-1	NA	few	TRBJ2-5	TGCGCCAGCAGCCGAATTCAACGCGTTGGGACCCAGTACTTC	CASSRIQRVGTQYF
TRBV24-1	TRBD1	NA	TRBJ2-1	TGTGCCACCGGTGATCCCCGGGACAGCTTATACAATGAGCAGTTCTTC	CATGDPRDSLYNEQFF
TRBV24-1	NA	NA	TRBJ2-5	TGTGCCACCAGTGCCCGTAACCCCGAGACCCAGTACTTC	CATSARNPETQYF
TRBV7-2	NA	NA	TRBJ2-2	TGTGCCAGCAGTCCGAGGGCCACCACCGGGGAGCTGTTTTTT	CASSPRATTGELFF
TRBV29-1	TRBD1	few	TRBJ1-2	TGCAGCGTTGAGGGACAGGGGGCCTATGGCTACACCTTC	CSVEGQGAYGYTF
TRBV5-1	NA	NA	TRBJ2-7	TGCGCCAGCAGCTGGGCGAGAGGCGAGCAGTACTTC	CASSWARGEQYF
TRBV5-1	NA	NA	TRBJ1-2	TGCGCCAGCAGCCCCGACTTCGGGAACTATGGCTACACCTTC	CASSPDFGNYGYTF
TRBV12-3/TRBV12-4	TRBD1	NA	TRBJ2-4	TGTGCCAGCAGCCCCGACAGGGAAGGCAAAAACATTCAGTACTTC	CASSPDREGKNIQYF
TRBV29-1	NA	many	TRBJ2-1	TGCAGCGTTGAAAAGGTTAGGGAGCAGTTCTTC	CSVEKVREQFF
TRBV6-5	TRBD1	few	TRBJ1-4	TGTGCCAGCAGTTACTCGACAGGGGGCGCACAGCGTACTAATGAAAAACTGTTTTTT	CASSYSTGGAQRTNEKLFF
TRBV15	NA	NA	TRBJ2-1	TGTGCCACCAGCGCGAGGGGGAATGAGCAGTTCTTC	CATSARGNEQFF
TRBV11-2	TRBD1	few	TRBJ1-2	TGTGCCAGCAGCCCACCTCGGACAGGGGTTAGCTACACCTTC	CASSPPRTGVSYTF
TRBV7-3	TRBD2	few	TRBJ2-1	TGTGCCAGCAGCTCATCTAGCGGGGGTTGCAATGAGCAGTTCTTC	CASSSSSGGCNEQFF
TRBV2	NA	few	TRBJ1-4	TGTGCCAGCATGGAGAATGAAAAACTGTTTTTT	CASMENEKLFF
TRBV12-3/TRBV12-4	TRBD1	NA	TRBJ1-2	TGTGCCAGCAGTTTAGACAGGGGGCCGGATGGCTACACCTTC	CASSLDRGPDGYTF
TRBV27	TRBD2	many	TRBJ2-5	TGTGCCAGCAGTTCCGGACTAGCGGGGCCGGGGACCCAGTACTTC	CASSSGLAGPGTQYF
TRBV19	NA	few	TRBJ1-5	TGTGCCAGTAGTATTCGCAGGGACAATCAGCCCCAGCATTTT	CASSIRRDNQPQHF
TRBV10-2	TRBD1	NA	TRBJ1-4	TGCGCCAGTAGTAAAGGACAGGGTTTCGAAAAACTGTTTTTT	CASSKGQGFEKLFF
TRBV3-1	TRBD2	NA	TRBJ2-3	TGTGCCAGCAACAATAAGCGGGGGGGCCGGGGAGATACGCAGTATTTT	CASNNKRGGRGDTQYF
TRBV7-9	TRBD1	few	TRBJ2-2	TGTGCCAGCAGCCTGGGACAGTCCACCGGGGAGCTGTTTTTT	CASSLGQSTGELFF
TRBV3-1	TRBD2	NA	TRBJ2-5	TGTGCCAGCAGCCAGCCACTAGCGGATCAAGAGACCCAGTACTTC	CASSQPLADQETQYF
TRBV5-1	NA	NA	TRBJ1-4	TGCGCCAGCAGCTTGGATCAGGGAAAACTGTTTTTT	CASSLDQGKLFF
TRBV6-4	NA	few	TRBJ2-3	TGTGCCAGCAGTGAGACCCAGGGAGGCACAGATACGCAGTATTTT	CASSETQGGTDTQYF
TRBV7-9	TRBD1	NA	TRBJ2-7	TGTGCCAGCAGCCGAGACAGGGAAAGAAACTACGAGCAGTACTTC	CASSRDRERNYEQYF
TRBV6-6	NA	few	TRBJ2-2	TGTGCCAGCAGTTACTCAAACAGACACACCGGGGAGCTGTTTTTT	CASSYSNRHTGELFF
TRBV18	TRBD1	NA	TRBJ1-1	TGTGCCAGCTCACTCCAGGACAGGGGGGGTGAAGCTTTCTTT	CASSLQDRGGEAFF
TRBV6-5	NA	NA	TRBJ2-7	TGTGCCGGCGCGTTGACAGAAACCTACGAGCAGTACTTC	CAGALTETYEQYF
TRBV27	TRBD2	many	TRBJ2-7	TGTGCCAGCAGCGGGACTAGCGGGGTCTACGAGCAGTACTTC	CASSGTSGVYEQYF
TRBV4-3	TRBD1	few	TRBJ2-7	TGCGCCAGCAGCCAAGTCGCCGGGACAGGGGGGCTCGAGCAGTACTTC	CASSQVAGTGGLEQYF
TRBV29-1	NA	NA	TRBJ2-7	TGCAGCGTCGAATCGGACGGATCCTACGAGCAGTACTTC	CSVESDGSYEQYF
TRBV14	NA	few	TRBJ2-1	TGTGCCAGCAGCCAAGTCGGGCTAGCCCTCAATGAGCAGTTCTTC	CASSQVGLALNEQFF
TRBV7-9	TRBD1	few	TRBJ2-7	TGTGCCAGCAGCGTCACAGGGGGCGCTTGGTACGAGCAGTACTTC	CASSVTGGAWYEQYF
TRBV12-3/TRBV12-4	NA	NA	TRBJ1-2	TGTGCCAGCAGTCCACGGGACTCTTGGGGCTACACCTTC	CASSPRDSWGYTF
TRBV6-2/TRBV6-3	NA	NA	TRBJ2-4	TGTGCCAGCAGTCACGACAGCTATCTAGCCAAAAACATTCAGTACTTC	CASSHDSYLAKNIQYF
TRBV12-3/TRBV12-4	TRBD2	once	TRBJ2-1	TGTGCCAGCAGTCAAACTTGGACTAGCGGGGGGGTGGGTGAGCAGTTCTTC	CASSQTWTSGGVGEQFF